Reported below is one TCR beta chain. Its antigen is currently not known. Base qualities are not provided; no much larger clone lies one nucleotide away. These data are taken from a study of T-cell reconstitution after alpha-beta-depleted transplantation in children (dated by TCRdb to between 2015 and 2016). Some background on the complete study: Using TCR repertoire profiling, the study quantitatively followed how T-cell immune reconstitution unfolded in children after TCRalphabeta/CD19-depleted allogeneic hematopoietic cell transplantation.

Library prep was done by PCR. For sequencing, an Illumina HiSeq 2500 was employed. Molecular barcoding was employed in the preparation of TCR libraries, with unique molecular identifiers being used to normalize TCRbeta repertoire quantification. TCRdb's own reprocessing of the public reads used fastp at Q25 and MiXCR and kept productive beta chains. Each entry is one CDR3 protein sequence, shown with its most common DNA and genes. For this sample there are 100,000 to 120,000 distinct CDR3 sequences; about 6% appear just once. The leading ten clones occupy 20% to 25% of the sample. The germline V gene sets CDR1 to SQVTM and CDR2 to ANQGSEA. V is cut back by 4 bases and J by 1 base, with 7 bases in the junction unmatched. From its cysteine to its phenylalanine, the CDR3 spans 14 amino acids. Just CDR3 DNA is preserved here, 42 bases in frame from base 1. Explained via the paper, the treatment or condition label denotes: allogeneic hematopoietic cell transplantation with graft depleted of TCRalphabeta T cells and CD19 B cells. The transplant recipients were children given TCRalphabeta/CD19-depleted allogeneic hematopoietic cell grafts.

Results the study describes overall, beyond this receptor: The apparently early alphabetaT-cell count recovery about two months after transplant was reportedly dependent on only several hundred rapidly expanded clones derived from non-depleted graft cells. In some patients, high TCRbeta diversity at day 60 was attributed to recipient T cells and intrathymic progenitors that had survived conditioning. Over the following months the frequencies of hyperexpanded clones went down, and after one year T-cell counts and TCRbeta diversity were mostly credited to newly produced T cells.

Rearrangement joined TRBV29-1 to TRBJ2-7; TRBD2 agrees with 7 junctional bases. This clonotype was sampled from a male patient between 2 and 10 years old who had a stem cell transplant for acute lymphoblastic leukemia, so the T cells may come from the graft donor. The source material was PBMCs, mostly from graft donor cells, sampled 360 days after TCRalphabeta/CD19-depleted stem cell transplant. The sequenced DNA: TGCAGCGTTGTGGGGGGGACGCCTTCCTACGAGCAGTACTTC. The resulting protein is CSVVGGTPSYEQYF.